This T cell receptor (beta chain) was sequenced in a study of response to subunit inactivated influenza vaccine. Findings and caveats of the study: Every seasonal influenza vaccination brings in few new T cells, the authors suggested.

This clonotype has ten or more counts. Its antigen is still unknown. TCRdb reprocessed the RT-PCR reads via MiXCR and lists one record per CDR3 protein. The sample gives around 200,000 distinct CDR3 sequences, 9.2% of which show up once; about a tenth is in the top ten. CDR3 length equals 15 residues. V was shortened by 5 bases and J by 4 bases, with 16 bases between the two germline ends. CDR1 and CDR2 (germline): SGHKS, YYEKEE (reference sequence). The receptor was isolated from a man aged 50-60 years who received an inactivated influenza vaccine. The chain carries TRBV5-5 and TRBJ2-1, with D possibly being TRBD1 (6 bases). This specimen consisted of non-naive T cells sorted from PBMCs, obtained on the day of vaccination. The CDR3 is CASRILSGAYNEQFF. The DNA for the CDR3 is TGTGCCAGCAGGATACTCTCAGGGGCGTACAATGAGCAGTTCTTC.